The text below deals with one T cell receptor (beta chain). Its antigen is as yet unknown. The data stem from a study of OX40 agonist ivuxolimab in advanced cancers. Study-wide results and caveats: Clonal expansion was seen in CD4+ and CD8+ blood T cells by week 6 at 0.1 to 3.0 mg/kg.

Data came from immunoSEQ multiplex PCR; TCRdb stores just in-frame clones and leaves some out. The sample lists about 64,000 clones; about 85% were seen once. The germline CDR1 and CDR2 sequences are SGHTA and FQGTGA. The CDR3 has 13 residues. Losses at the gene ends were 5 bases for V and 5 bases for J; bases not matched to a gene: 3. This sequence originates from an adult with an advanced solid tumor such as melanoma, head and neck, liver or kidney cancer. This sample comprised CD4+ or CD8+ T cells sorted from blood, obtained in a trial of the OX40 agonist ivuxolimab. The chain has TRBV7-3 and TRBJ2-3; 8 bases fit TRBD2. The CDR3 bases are TGTGCCAGCAGCCGACTAGCGAAAGATACGCAGTATTTT. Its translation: CASSRLAKDTQYF.